This TCR beta chain was captured in a study of T cell changes during pregnancy in multiple sclerosis. This CDR3 has 19 amino acids. Germline loops: CDR1 SGHRS, CDR2 YFSETQ. V was clipped by 4 bases and J by 4 bases; unmatched bases: 16. Here immunoSEQ multiplex PCR was the method, and the copy in TCRdb shows in-frame clones only, minus some. The sample shows some 74,000 clones, over 85% of them seen only once. The chain is built from TRBV5-1 and TRBJ2-2, with TRBD1 identical over 10 bases. This sequence originates from a female donor in good health, enrolled as a control in a pregnancy study. This specimen consisted of peripheral blood, obtained after pregnancy. CDR3 loop: CASSVTGTGASGGTGELFF. For the CDR3, the DNA is TGCGCCAGCAGCGTGACCGGGACAGGGGCCTCAGGGGGCACCGGGGAGCTGTTTTTT.